The 24 T cell receptor beta chains in this list originate from one sample, sequenced in a study of post-analysis software for immune sequencing data. Study-level results: Roughly five TRBV segments, including TRBV5-6, TRBV5-1 and TRBV20-1, were more frequent in patients than controls.

These receptors' antigens are unknown. Unique molecular identifiers were built into the TCR beta cDNA libraries. TCRdb itself ran the PCR reads through MiXCR, one entry per CDR3 protein. The profile shows hundreds of thousands of distinct CDR3 sequences, roughly three fifths of them singletons. Sequencing input: blood. These receptors originate from a girl between 2 and 10 years old with multiple sclerosis.

This chain uses TRBV4-1 with TRBJ2-1; 13 nucleotides agree with TRBD2. Germline CDR1 and CDR2: MGHRA and YSYEKL. This CDR3 is 22 amino acids long. The trim removed 4 bases at V and 9 bases at J, leaving 27 bases unmatched. This CDR3 reads CASSLKQTGALTSGRALGEQFF. For the CDR3, the DNA is TGCGCCAGCAGCCTTAAACAAACAGGGGCTTTAACTAGCGGGAGGGCCTTGGGTGAGCAGTTCTTC.

This chain joins TRBV6-2 or TRBV6-3 and TRBJ2-1; tentatively, D is TRBD2 (5 bases). Germline values: CDR1 MNHEY, CDR2 SVGEGT. This CDR3 region has 15 residues. The ends were cut back, 2 bases at V and 10 bases at J, with 18 bases in the middle. CDR3 loop: CASSYVASPRREQFF. CDR3 sequence (DNA): TGTGCCAGCAGTTACGTGGCTAGCCCCCGTCGCGAGCAGTTCTTC.

V gene TRBV12-3 or TRBV12-4 combines with J gene TRBJ2-3; D possibly corresponds to TRBD2 (6 bases). The CDR3 consists of 15 residues. The V and J ends lost 5 bases and 0 bases respectively, with 12 bases between them. The CDR3 sequence is CASSRDFASTDTQYF. Written as DNA, the CDR3 is TGTGCCAGCAGTCGGGACTTTGCGAGCACAGATACGCAGTATTTT.

The chain recombines TRBV11-2 with TRBJ2-5; maybe TRBD2 (6 bases). The CDR3 spans 15 residues. V lost 5 bases and J lost 1, with 14 bases in between. Germline-derived CDR1 and CDR2 are SGHAT and FQNNGV. The CDR3 DNA sequence: TGTGCCAGCAGCGCTACGGGACTTCTCCAAGAGACCCAGTACTTC. Encoded protein: CASSATGLLQETQYF. Supplemented by reference TRBV11-2 and TRBJ2-5, the full variable domain reads EAGVAQSPRYKIIEKRQSVAFWCNPISGHATLYWYQQILGQGPKLLIQFQNNGVVDDSQLPKDRFSAERLKGVDSTLKIQPAKLEDSAVYLCASSATGLLQETQYFGPGTRLLVL.

This clonotype was recorded once. One end of the junction does not line up with germline, which may come from a read error. The genes are TRBV27 and TRBJ2-1; TRBD1 matches at 7 bases. The CDR3 is 15 amino acids. CDR1 and CDR2 from the germline V gene are MNHEY and SMNVEV (reference sequence). CDR3 sequence: CAGRSRTGAYNEQFF. As DNA, the CDR3 is TGTGCCGGCAGATCCCGGACAGGCGCCTACAATGAGCAGTTCTTC.

DNA of the CDR3: TGTGCCAGCAGTTACTCTAACAGGGTAGCGGGAGTTTACGAGCAGTACTTC. Translating gives CASSYSNRVAGVYEQYF. The chain joins TRBV6-6 to TRBJ2-7; 9 positions match TRBD2. CDR3 size: 17 residues. Germline assignment: CDR1 MNHNY and CDR2 SVGAGI (reference sequence). Trimming took 0 bases from V and 4 from J; bases not matched to a gene: 10.

V gene TRBV3-1 combines with J gene TRBJ2-7, with 7 bases lining up with TRBD1. The CDR3 has 13 amino acids. Trimming cost V 8 bases and J 2 bases; bases outside gene matches: 6. In germline, CDR1 is LGHDT, CDR2 YNNKEL (reference sequence). CDR3 nucleotides: TGTGCCAGCTCGGGACAGCCTACCTACGAGCAGTACTTC. It is translated as CASSGQPTYEQYF.

The chain recombines TRBV10-3 with TRBJ1-2; 7 bases map to TRBD1. With 2 bases clipped from V and 4 bases from J, the junction kept 10 bases outside the gene matches. Germline V gene data show CDR1 as ENHRY and CDR2 as SYGVKD. CDR3 length equals 16 residues. The CDR3 is CAISEQRGGGRYGYTF. As DNA, the CDR3 is TGTGCCATCAGTGAGCAACGGGGAGGGGGCCGCTATGGCTACACCTTC.

This chain uses TRBV7-2 with TRBJ2-3; 16 positions match TRBD2. The CDR3 contains 18 residues. V lost 1 base to trimming and J lost 6 bases; unmatched junction nucleotides: 7. The germline gives CDR1 SGHTA, CDR2 FQGNSA. As DNA, the CDR3 is TGTGCCAGCAGCTTAGGTGGGACTAGCGGGGGGGCCTCCGATACGCAGTATTTT. Its protein product is CASSLGGTSGGASDTQYF.

V is TRBV4-2 and J is TRBJ2-4; a possible D gene is TRBD1 (5 bases). The DNA end is more similar to TRBJ2-7, so the J call may be wrong. Germline CDR1 and CDR2: LGHNA and YNFKEQ. There are 14 residues in the CDR3. CDR3 protein: CASSQDTGSYEQYF. The CDR3 DNA is TGTGCCAGCAGCCAAGATACAGGTTCCTACGAGCAGTACTTC.

The chain joins TRBV6-2 or TRBV6-3 to TRBJ2-1, with D perhaps matching TRBD1 (5 bases). The length of the CDR3 is 15 residues. Per the germline V gene, CDR1 is MNHEY and CDR2 is SVGEGT. V shed 8 bases and J shed 3 bases, with 17 bases lying between them. The CDR3 DNA is TGTGCCAGCCGGATAGGGGTCCTTCGCTACAATGAGCAGTTCTTC. Translation gives CASRIGVLRYNEQFF.

This clonotype is a singleton in its sample. The genes are TRBV6-5 and TRBJ2-3; TRBD2 matches 8 bases. Trimming removed 8 bases from V and 6 bases from J; junction bases left unmatched: 7. The CDR3 spans 13 residues. CDR1 and CDR2 from the germline V gene are MNHEY and SVGAGI. CDR3 in DNA: TGTGCCAGCTGTTCCGGGGGGGAGGATACGCAGTATTTT. It translates to CASCSGGEDTQYF.

V and J are TRBV6-5 and TRBJ1-6, with 10 bases fitting TRBD1. CDR3 length equals 14 residues. Germline loops: CDR1 MNHEY, CDR2 SVGAGI. V lost 7 bases and J lost 5; bases outside the gene matches: 2. The CDR3 loop reads CASKGQGDNSPLHF. CDR3 DNA: TGTGCCAGCAAAGGACAGGGGGATAATTCACCCCTCCACTTT.

The chain recombines TRBV20-1 with TRBJ2-7; D gene ambiguous. Germline-derived CDR1 and CDR2 are DFQATT and SNEGSKA (reference sequence). Trimming removed 1 base at V and 2 bases at J, with 12 bases between. The CDR3 extends over 14 amino acids. DNA of the CDR3: TGCAGTGCTAGAGGGGCGGACGGAACCTACGAGCAGTACTTC. Protein product: CSARGADGTYEQYF.

The chain has TRBV30 and TRBJ1-1; D is unclear. Looked up from germline, CDR1 is GTSNPN and CDR2 is SVGIG (reference sequence). The CDR3 consists of 14 residues. V dropped 0 bases and J dropped 2 bases, with 10 bases sitting between them. In nucleotides, the CDR3 is TGTGCCTGGAGTGTCGGGGAGATTAACACTGAAGCTTTCTTT. The encoded protein is CAWSVGEINTEAFF.

This clonotype appeared a few times. The chain recombines TRBV29-1 with TRBJ1-2, with D uncertain. The ends were cut back, 2 bases at V and 3 bases at J, with 10 bases in the middle. The CDR3 has 13 amino acids. Germline lookup yields CDR1 SQVTM and CDR2 ANQGSEA. This CDR3 is CSVEPGDYYGYTF. The CDR3 DNA reads TGCAGCGTTGAACCAGGTGACTACTATGGCTACACCTTC.

V is TRBV5-1 and J is TRBJ2-6, with unresolved D. Germline lookup yields CDR1 SGHRS and CDR2 YFSETQ. The CDR3 is 21 amino acids. Trimming removed 3 bases from V and 0 bases from J, with 25 bases in between. The CDR3 nucleotides are TGCGCCAGCAGCTCTCCCCATCCATCCAGTTTTTCGCCCTCTGGGGCCAACGTCCTGACTTTC. It yields the protein CASSSPHPSSFSPSGANVLTF.

The genes are TRBV18 and TRBJ1-1, with unresolved D. V lost 6 bases and J 5 bases, leaving 13 bases between the germline ends. The CDR3 extends over 13 amino acids. Germline V gene sequence: CDR1 KGHSH, CDR2 LQKENI. CDR3 sequence reads: CASSTTDGTEAFF. In DNA form, the CDR3 reads TGTGCCAGCTCGACTACGGACGGAACTGAAGCTTTCTTT.

In this sample, this clonotype turned up a few times. The chain links TRBV29-1 to TRBJ2-1; 8 bases line up with TRBD2. V dropped 5 bases and J dropped 9; count of bases not matched to a gene: 3. Germline assignment: CDR1 SQVTM and CDR2 ANQGSEA. The length of the CDR3 is 11 residues. CDR3 sequence (DNA): TGCAGCGTTCCCAGCGGGAGTGAGCAGTTCTTC. Its translation: CSVPSGSEQFF.

This clonotype turned up a few times. The rearrangement joins TRBV5-1 to TRBJ2-6; 8 positions match TRBD1. After removal of 4 bases from V and 4 bases from J, the junction contained 10 bases not matched to a gene. This CDR3 is built from 17 residues. In germline, CDR1 is SGHRS, CDR2 YFSETQ. CDR3 in amino acids: CASSAGDRPGGANVLTF. The CDR3 nucleotides are TGCGCCAGCAGCGCCGGGGACAGGCCTGGGGGGGCCAACGTCCTGACTTTC.

In this sample, this clonotype turned up a few times. This sequence joins TRBV6-5 and TRBJ1-5; 7 positions agree with TRBD1. V trimming: 7 bases; J trimming: 7 bases; junction bases outside the gene matches: 10. CDR3 length: 14 residues. The germline V gene encodes CDR1 MNHEY and CDR2 SVGAGI. The CDR3 DNA follows: TGTGCCAGCAACCAACGAGGGGGCGACCAGCCCCAGCATTTT. The encoded protein is CASNQRGGDQPQHF.

The genes are TRBV2 and TRBJ2-7, with D hard to call. The end of the DNA aligns better with TRBJ2-5, so the J call may be wrong. The CDR3 sequence is 12 residues long. Germline CDR1 is SNHLY and CDR2 is FYNNEI. CDR3 sequence: CASKPVGETQYF. CDR3 coding DNA: TGTGCCAGCAAACCAGTTGGTGAGACCCAGTACTTC.

This clonotype showed up just once. The chain joins TRBV6-5 to TRBJ1-5, with D hard to call. Trimming pared 8 bases from V and 0 bases from J, leaving 11 bases between. The germline CDR1 and CDR2 sequences are MNHEY and SVGAGI. The CDR3 contains 14 residues. CDR3 nucleotide sequence: TGTGCCAGCCGTACAGCGTATAGCAATCAGCCCCAGCATTTT. As protein: CASRTAYSNQPQHF.

This rearrangement joins TRBV3-1 to TRBJ2-5, with 11 bases identical to TRBD2. The J call may be wrong; the DNA end is better matched by TRBJ2-7. The CDR3 sequence is 16 residues long. CDR1 and CDR2 from the germline V gene are LGHDT and YNNKEL (reference sequence). CDR3 sequence reads: CASSQITSGRSYEQYF. In nucleotides, the CDR3 is TGTGCCAGCAGCCAAATAACTAGCGGGAGATCTTACGAGCAGTACTTC.